These 8 T cell receptor beta chains were sequenced from one sample in a study of blood T cells in healthy people across ages. Together with a sample-barcoded 5' primer, a J-beta primer mix was included in a second PCR lasting about 7 to 12 cycles. TCRdb independently ran MiXCR on the 5' RACE reads; one entry per CDR3 protein. The sample lists hundreds of thousands of distinct CDR3 sequences, about half occurring once. Sequenced: blood. The receptors here all came from a man between 60 and 70 years old in good health.

This clonotype was counted a few times. The chain carries TRBV27 and TRBJ2-4; D is unclear. The DNA end is a closer match to TRBJ2-7, so the J assignment may be wrong. Per germline, CDR1 MNHEY and CDR2 SMNVEV (reference sequence). The CDR3 loop spans 14 amino acids. CDR3 DNA sequence: TGTGCCAGCAGTTTCTCTCCGGACTCCTACGAGCAGTACTTC. As protein: CASSFSPDSYEQYF.

This chain links TRBV28 with TRBJ2-1; 7 bases agree with TRBD2. V was clipped by 6 bases and J by 10 bases; unmatched bases: 12. In germline, CDR1 is MDHEN, CDR2 SYDVKM. This CDR3 is 14 amino acids long. CDR3 sequence reads: CASSSGGSVKEQFF. In DNA form, the CDR3 reads TGTGCCAGCAGCTCGGGCGGGAGTGTTAAGGAGCAGTTCTTC.

The genes are TRBV28 and TRBJ2-1; 7 bases agree with TRBD2. The germline gives CDR1 MDHEN, CDR2 SYDVKM. V lost 8 bases, J lost 0 bases, and 7 bases stayed unmatched. The CDR3 extends over 15 amino acids. For the CDR3, the DNA is TGTGCCAGCCTTGAGCGGGGAAGCTCCTACAATGAGCAGTTCTTC. It encodes CASLERGSSYNEQFF.

The chain combines TRBV13 with TRBJ2-7, with TRBD1 matching 7 bases. This CDR3 spans 11 amino acids. Germline loops: CDR1 PRHDT, CDR2 FYEKMQ (reference sequence). V lost 11 bases to trimming and J lost 2 bases; unmatched junction nucleotides: 3. The CDR3 DNA is TGTGCCTCAGGGACAGCCTACGAGCAGTACTTC. This gives the protein CASGTAYEQYF. The complete variable domain, with remaining parts taken from reference TRBV13 and TRBJ2-7, reads AAGVIQSPRHLIKEKRETATLKCYPIPRHDTVYWYQQGPGQDPQFLISFYEKMQSDKGSIPDRFSAQQFSDYHSELNMSSLELGDSALYFCASGTAYEQYFGPGTRLTVT.

The J gene is TRBJ2-1, the V gene TRBV4-3; D is undetermined. Between the trimmed V and J ends, which lost 4 bases and 5 bases, there was a span of 9 bases. This CDR3 contains 13 residues. Germline CDR1 is LGHNA and CDR2 is YSLEER. The CDR3 spells CASSPRTDNEQFF. DNA of the CDR3: TGCGCCAGCAGCCCCCGGACCGACAATGAGCAGTTCTTC.

The chain employs TRBV21-1 and TRBJ1-1; TRBD1 reflects the table's D call only, with no check against the DNA. TRBV21-1 constitutes a pseudogene. CDR3 length: 13 amino acids. CDR3 residues: CASSPRGDRETFF. CDR3 in DNA: TGTGCCAGCAGCCCTAGGGGGGACAGGGAGACTTTCTTT.

The rearrangement links TRBV3-1 to TRBJ1-2; D is ambiguous. The CDR3 has 12 amino acids. V was shortened by 0 bases and J by 10 bases, with 9 bases between the two germline ends. Germline V gives CDR1 LGHDT, CDR2 YNNKEL (reference sequence). CDR3 DNA sequence: TGTGCCAGCAGCCAAGATTACAGTTCCTACACCTTC. It is translated as CASSQDYSSYTF. Drawing the rest from reference TRBV3-1 and TRBJ1-2, the complete variable domain is DTAVSQTPKYLVTQMGNDKSIKCEQNLGHDTMYWYKQDSKKFLKIMFSYNNKELIINETVPNRFSPKSPDKAHLNLHINSLELGDSAVYFCASSQDYSSYTFGSGTRLTVV.

This clonotype was observed once. The genes are TRBV20-1 and TRBJ1-5; D is uncertain. The CDR3 spans 13 residues. V lost 1 base, J lost 7 bases, and 11 bases lay in between. Per the germline V gene, CDR1 is DFQATT and CDR2 is SNEGSKA (reference sequence). CDR3 nucleotide sequence: TGCAGTGCTAGAGTTAGCGGCCCCCAGCCCCAGCATTTT. Its translation: CSARVSGPQPQHF.